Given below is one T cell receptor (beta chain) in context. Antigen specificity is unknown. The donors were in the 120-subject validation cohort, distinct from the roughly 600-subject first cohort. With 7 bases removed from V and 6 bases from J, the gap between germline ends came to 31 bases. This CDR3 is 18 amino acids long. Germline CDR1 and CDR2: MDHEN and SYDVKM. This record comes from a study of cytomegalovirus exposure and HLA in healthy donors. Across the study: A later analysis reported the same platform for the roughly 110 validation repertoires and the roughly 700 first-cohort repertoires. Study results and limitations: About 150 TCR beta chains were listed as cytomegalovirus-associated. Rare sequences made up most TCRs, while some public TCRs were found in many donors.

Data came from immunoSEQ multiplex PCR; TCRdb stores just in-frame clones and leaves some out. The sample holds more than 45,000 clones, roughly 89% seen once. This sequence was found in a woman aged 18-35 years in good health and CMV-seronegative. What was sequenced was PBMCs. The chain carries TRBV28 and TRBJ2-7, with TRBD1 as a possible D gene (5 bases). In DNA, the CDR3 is TGTGCCAGCATTGGGGCGTTGGAGCGTCGGAGTCCCTCTTTCGAGCAGTACTTC. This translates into CASIGALERRSPSFEQYF.